These T cell receptor beta chains were read from a single sample in a study. Each CDR3 protein is one row after TCRdb ran MiXCR on the 5' RACE reads. The repertoire holds more than 45,000 distinct CDR3 sequences, with around 26% as singletons. The sample consisted of tumor-infiltrating memory CD4+ T cells sorted from the breast tumor. The receptors stem from a female donor with breast cancer. Both conserved end residues are part of each CDR3.

V: TRBV6-1; J: TRBJ2-3; CDR3: CDSSEVVDTQYF
V: TRBV7-9; J: TRBJ2-3; CDR3: CASKSTAMGTDTQYF
V: TRBV5-1; J: TRBJ1-6; CDR3: CASSLGRTSLNSPLHF
V: TRBV5-1; J: TRBJ2-2; CDR3: CASSTKGTGELFF
V: TRBV11-3; J: TRBJ2-3; CDR3: CASSLTTDTQYF
V: TRBV13; J: TRBJ2-3; CDR3: CASSFFGISTDTQYF
V: TRBV6-5; J: TRBJ2-6; CDR3: CASRATGGFYSGANVLTF
V: TRBV12-3/TRBV12-4; J: TRBJ1-1; CDR3: CASSDLLRSYTEAFF
V: TRBV4-2; J: TRBJ2-6; CDR3: CASSQEPGTGTGANVLTF
V: TRBV5-1; J: TRBJ2-3; CDR3: CASSPDNTDTQYF
V: TRBV7-2; J: TRBJ1-5; CDR3: CASTLRSGAHQPQHF
V: TRBV7-7; J: TRBJ2-1; CDR3: CASSLELAGQKQFF
V: TRBV12-3/TRBV12-4; J: TRBJ1-2; CDR3: CASSLAGYGYTF
V: TRBV25-1; J: TRBJ1-2; CDR3: CASSGPGTFSVSGYTF
V: TRBV6-2/TRBV6-3; J: TRBJ1-2; CDR3: CASSYSRPKHFLDYGYTF
V: TRBV20-1; J: TRBJ2-2; CDR3: CSARSSGNTGELFF
V: TRBV3-1; J: TRBJ1-5; CDR3: CASSRKEHQPQHF
V: TRBV7-9; J: TRBJ2-1; CDR3: CASSPRASNDEQFF
V: TRBV10-3; J: TRBJ1-2; CDR3: CALGGVDYGYTF
V: TRBV10-3; J: TRBJ2-5; CDR3: CAISERGETQYF
V: TRBV29-1; J: TRBJ1-2; CDR3: CSVENIPGTGTNYGYTF
V: TRBV4-3; J: TRBJ1-6; CDR3: CASSQVTGNSPLHF